The 30 T cell receptor beta chains given below trace back to one sample, sequenced in a study of OX40 agonist ivuxolimab in advanced cancers. Repertoires were generated with immunoSEQ multiplex PCR, while TCRdb's copy carries only in-frame clones and drops some. The table lists fewer than 85,000 clones, around 80% of them singletons. Sequenced material: CD4+ or CD8+ T cells sorted from blood, taken in a trial of the OX40 agonist ivuxolimab. Source of these receptors: an adult with an advanced solid tumor such as melanoma, head and neck, liver or kidney cancer.

This clone was counted a single time. This chain uses TRBV28 with TRBJ2-3; no definite D call. V lost 10 bases, J lost 2 bases, and 13 bases lay in between. The CDR3 covers 13 residues. Germline-derived CDR1 and CDR2 are MDHEN and SYDVKM. CDR3 nucleotide sequence: TGTGCCACTCAGACGGAACTCACAGATACGCAGTATTTT. This sequence encodes CATQTELTDTQYF.

This clone appeared a single time. This rearrangement joins TRBV5-1 to TRBJ2-2, with D perhaps matching TRBD2 (5 bases). This CDR3 has 15 amino acids. Germline lookup yields CDR1 SGHRS and CDR2 YFSETQ. V gave up 0 bases and J gave up 2 bases, with 8 bases separating them. CDR3 sequence (DNA): TGCGCCAGCAGCTTGGACGGGGTTAACACCGGGGAGCTGTTTTTT. It codes for CASSLDGVNTGELFF.

The V call is TRBV9, the J call TRBJ2-1; TRBD2 is a possible D gene (5 bases). V gave up 0 bases and J gave up 4 bases, with 14 bases separating them. The CDR3 extends over 16 amino acids. Germline V CDR1 and CDR2: SGDLS, YYNGEE. CDR3 in DNA: TGTGCCAGCAGCGTAGTAGCGACGGGCGGTTACAATGAGCAGTTCTTC. Protein: CASSVVATGGYNEQFF.

The rearrangement joins TRBV7-3 to TRBJ2-1; D unclear. The CDR3 runs 12 residues. V dropped 2 bases and J dropped 7 bases, with 6 bases sitting between them. Germline loops: CDR1 SGHTA, CDR2 FQGTGA. The CDR3 spells CASSLANNEQFF. The CDR3 DNA follows: TGTGCCAGCAGCTTAGCGAATAATGAGCAGTTCTTC.

This chain connects TRBV2 to TRBJ1-2; D possibly corresponds to TRBD1 (5 bases). V was trimmed by 2 bases and J by 6 bases, leaving 16 bases between them. CDR1 and CDR2 (germline): SNHLY, FYNNEI. The CDR3 is 15 residues long. The CDR3 coding sequence is TGTGCCAGCAGTGAAAGGTCAGTCGGGACGAATGGCTACACCTTC. As protein: CASSERSVGTNGYTF. Full variable domain (rest looked up from reference TRBV2 and TRBJ1-2): EPEVTQTPSHQVTQMGQEVILRCVPISNHLYFYWYRQILGQKVEFLVSFYNNEISEKSEIFDDQFSVERPDGSNFTLKIRSTKLEDSAMYFCASSERSVGTNGYTFGSGTRLTVV.

The V gene is TRBV5-1, the J gene TRBJ2-2; D assignment may be TRBD1 or TRBD2 (5 bases each). CDR3 length equals 14 residues. CDR1 SGHRS and CDR2 YFSETQ come from the germline V gene. The V and J ends lost 0 bases and 5 bases respectively, with 8 bases between them. The CDR3, as DNA: TGCGCCAGCAGCTTGGAAGGGACGACCGGGGAGCTGTTTTTT. Its translation is CASSLEGTTGELFF.

This clone was seen just once. This chain links TRBV7-9 with TRBJ1-2; no definite D call. The CDR3 runs 14 residues. V was trimmed by 5 bases and J by 3 bases, leaving 13 bases between them. Per germline, CDR1 SEHNR and CDR2 FQNEAQ (reference sequence). CDR3 protein: CASSLVPSDYGYTF. In DNA form, the CDR3 reads TGTGCCAGCAGCCTGGTCCCTTCGGACTATGGCTACACCTTC. Full variable domain (rest looked up from reference TRBV7-9 and TRBJ1-2): DTGVSQNPRHKITKRGQNVTFRCDPISEHNRLYWYRQTLGQGPEFLTYFQNEAQLEKSRLLSDRFSAERPKGSFSTLEIQRTEQGDSAMYLCASSLVPSDYGYTFGSGTRLTVV.

The chain combines TRBV7-2 with TRBJ1-5; a possible D gene is TRBD1 (5 bases). This CDR3 is 15 amino acids long. The V gene's germline CDR1 is SGHTA and CDR2 FQGNSA. V was clipped by 4 bases and J by 0 bases, with 10 bases between them. Here the CDR3 reads CASSSGGYSNQPQHF. The CDR3 DNA reads TGTGCCAGCAGCTCCGGGGGTTATAGCAATCAGCCCCAGCATTTT.

V gene TRBV7-2 combines with J gene TRBJ2-5, with 9 bases identical to TRBD2. Germline loops: CDR1 SGHTA, CDR2 FQGNSA. V lost 1 base to trimming and J lost 5 bases; unmatched junction nucleotides: 8. The CDR3 is 16 amino acids. CDR3: CASSLGRLAGLETQYF. CDR3 DNA: TGTGCCAGCAGCTTAGGGCGCCTAGCGGGGCTGGAGACCCAGTACTTC.

The chain uses TRBV19 and TRBJ2-5; 7 bases agree with TRBD1. The CDR3 contains 14 residues. V trimming: 3 bases; J trimming: 5 bases; junction bases outside the gene matches: 6. CDR1 and CDR2 (germline): LNHDA, SQIVND (reference sequence). Written as DNA, the CDR3 is TGTGCCAGTAGTATCACAGGGGTTGTGGAGACCCAGTACTTC. Translated, it gives CASSITGVVETQYF.

CDR3 DNA sequence: TGTGCCAGCAGCTTTGGTTTGGGCTACACCTTC. This codes for CASSFGLGYTF. The chain links TRBV7-9 to TRBJ1-2; D not resolved. The V gene lost 3 bases and the J gene lost 8 bases, with 7 bases spanning the gap. CDR3 size: 11 residues. Germline CDR1 SEHNR, CDR2 FQNEAQ (reference sequence).

In DNA form, the CDR3 reads TGTGCCAGCAGTCCTGGGACTAGCGGGAAGGTAGCAGATACGCAGTATTTT. It codes for CASSPGTSGKVADTQYF. The rearrangement joins TRBV28 to TRBJ2-3; 13 positions match TRBD2. The CDR3 is 17 amino acids. V trimming: 5 bases; J trimming: 4 bases; junction bases outside the gene matches: 9. CDR1 and CDR2 from the germline V gene are MDHEN and SYDVKM. The entire variable domain, with the rest obtained from reference TRBV28 and TRBJ2-3, is as follows: DVKVTQSSRYLVKRTGEKVFLECVQDMDHENMFWYRQDPGLGLRLIYFSYDVKMKEKGDIPEGYSVSREKKERFSLILESASTNQTSMYLCASSPGTSGKVADTQYFGPGTRLTVL.

The rearrangement joins TRBV11-2 to TRBJ2-1; the D gene is possibly TRBD1 (7 bases). CDR3 length: 18 residues. The ends were cut back, 5 bases at V and 5 bases at J, with 25 bases in the middle. The germline CDR1 and CDR2 sequences are SGHAT and FQNNGV. In DNA, the CDR3 is TGTGCCAGCAGCCGAGGATCTGGCAGGGGGGCGCAGAACAATGAGCAGTTCTTC. Protein sequence: CASSRGSGRGAQNNEQFF.

This clone occurred many times. The rearrangement uses TRBV7-2 and TRBJ2-5, with 11 bases identical to TRBD1. The ends lost 4 bases at V and 4 bases at J; junction bases unmatched: 5. Germline values: CDR1 SGHTA, CDR2 FQGNSA. The CDR3 is 15 amino acids. CDR3 nucleotide sequence: TGTGCCAGCAGCTCTCCGGGACAGGGGGGAGAGACCCAGTACTTC. Protein product: CASSSPGQGGETQYF.

V and J are TRBV21-1 and TRBJ1-5; TRBD1 is the table's D call and was not checked against the DNA. TRBV21-1 is a recognized pseudogene. The CDR3 runs 17 residues. This CDR3 reads CASSSTGEQGGNQPQHF. The CDR3 DNA reads as TGTGCCAGCAGCTCTACGGGGGAACAGGGGGGCAATCAGCCCCAGCATTTT.

The genes are TRBV19 and TRBJ1-5; D may be TRBD1 (5 bases). The CDR3 runs to 14 residues. The V and J ends lost 6 bases and 1 base respectively, with 10 bases between them. Germline assignment: CDR1 LNHDA and CDR2 SQIVND (reference sequence). The CDR3 DNA reads as TGTGCCAGTAGGGGGGAGATGAGCAATCAGCCCCAGCATTTT. Its translation is CASRGEMSNQPQHF.

J is TRBJ1-2 and V is TRBV6-6; TRBD1 agrees at 9 bases. CDR3 size: 14 residues. The V gene's germline CDR1 is MNHNY and CDR2 SVGAGI (reference sequence). V shed 7 bases and J 5 bases; nucleotides not matched to a gene: 8. CDR3 nucleotides: TGTGCCAGCACGTTGGGGGACAGGGATTATGGCTACACCTTC. It translates to CASTLGDRDYGYTF.

The V and J genes are TRBV14 and TRBJ1-2; D is undetermined. The germline V gene has CDR1 SGHDN and CDR2 FVKESK. The CDR3 runs to 16 residues. Trimming took 4 bases from V and 3 from J, leaving 18 bases between them. The CDR3 DNA reads as TGTGCCAGCAGCCCTTTATTTGGGTCAGAATACTATGGCTACACCTTC. Residues: CASSPLFGSEYYGYTF.

This clone was seen a handful of times. V usage is TRBV6-5 and J usage is TRBJ1-1; tentative D call: TRBD1 (6 bases). V was pared by 7 bases and J by 3 bases, with 18 bases between. Germline CDR1 is MNHEY and CDR2 is SVGAGI. The CDR3 consists of 15 residues. For the CDR3, the DNA is TGTGCCAGCAATGGGGCAGGGGCTGGGGACACTGAAGCTTTCTTT. It specifies CASNGAGAGDTEAFF.

V gene TRBV4-3 combines with J gene TRBJ1-2; D is uncertain. Germline assignment: CDR1 LGHNA and CDR2 YSLEER. The CDR3 loop spans 17 amino acids. Trimming shortened V by 0 bases and J by 5 bases, and 19 bases separated the two germline ends. CDR3 in amino acids: CASSQEGKVIGPYGYTF. The CDR3 DNA follows: TGCGCCAGCAGCCAAGAGGGGAAGGTCATTGGGCCTTATGGCTACACCTTC.

The V and J genes are TRBV7-3 and TRBJ2-1; 9 bases fit TRBD1. The CDR3 runs 15 residues. Germline-derived CDR1 and CDR2 are SGHTA and FQGTGA. V lost 3 bases, J lost 2 bases, and 2 bases stayed unmatched. CDR3 sequence reads: CASSLTGGPYNEQFF. The CDR3 nucleotides are TGTGCCAGCAGCTTGACAGGGGGGCCCTACAATGAGCAGTTCTTC.

The gene calls are TRBV9 and TRBJ1-3; tentative D call: TRBD1 (6 bases). Germline CDR1 is SGDLS and CDR2 is YYNGEE. V was pared by 3 bases and J by 2 bases, with 15 bases between. The CDR3 loop spans 16 amino acids. CDR3 nucleotides: TGTGCCAGCAGCGCGGAACTCAGGGGCACTGGAAACACCATATATTTT. It specifies CASSAELRGTGNTIYF.

This sequence joins TRBV28 and TRBJ2-1; TRBD2 agrees at 11 bases. J was trimmed by 8 bases and V by 6 bases; bases with no gene match: 9. The CDR3 is 15 residues long. Germline V gene data show CDR1 as MDHEN and CDR2 as SYDVKM. DNA for the CDR3: TGTGCCAGCAGACTTAGCGGGAGGGCCTGGGATGAGCAGTTCTTC. The encoded protein is CASRLSGRAWDEQFF.

This clone was counted ten times or more. This chain connects TRBV7-9 to TRBJ2-5, with TRBD1 matching over 11 bases. V dropped 0 bases and J dropped 2; count of bases not matched to a gene: 2. The CDR3 has 16 residues. Germline loops: CDR1 SEHNR, CDR2 FQNEAQ (reference sequence). CDR3 nucleotides: TGTGCCAGCAGCTTAGCCGGGACAGGGGGACAAGAGACCCAGTACTTC. Encoded protein: CASSLAGTGGQETQYF.

The V call is TRBV2, the J call TRBJ1-4; D remains unclear. Germline V CDR1 and CDR2: SNHLY, FYNNEI. Trimming pared 2 bases from V and 0 bases from J, leaving 16 bases between. The CDR3 runs to 18 residues. The CDR3 DNA reads as TGTGCCAGCAGTGAATCCTACCAGCTAAGTGCAACTAATGAAAAACTGTTTTTT. Its translation: CASSESYQLSATNEKLFF.

The CDR3 DNA reads TGTGCCAGTAGTATAGACCTCCAGGTACGGGGGCGGACTAGCCGCACAGATACGCAGTATTTT. Translation: CASSIDLQVRGRTSRTDTQYF. The rearrangement links TRBV19 to TRBJ2-3; 8 nucleotides match TRBD2. V lost 0 bases to trimming and J lost 1 base; unmatched junction nucleotides: 18. Germline V lookup: CDR1 LNHDA, CDR2 SQIVND (reference sequence). This CDR3 region has 21 residues. Full variable domain (missing parts from reference TRBV19 and TRBJ2-3): DGGITQSPKYLFRKEGQNVTLSCEQNLNHDAMYWYRQDPGQGLRLIYYSQIVNDFQKGDIAEGYSVSREKKESFPLTVTSAQKNPTAFYLCASSIDLQVRGRTSRTDTQYFGPGTRLTVL.

Only a few counts were recorded for this clone. The genes are TRBV7-3 and TRBJ2-3; D uncertain. The ends were cut back, 5 bases at V and 3 bases at J, with 12 bases in the middle. Germline lookup yields CDR1 SGHTA and CDR2 FQGTGA. This CDR3 spans 14 amino acids. In DNA, the CDR3 is TGTGCCAGCAGCGTGCTAGGCGGTACAGATACGCAGTATTTT. Its translation is CASSVLGGTDTQYF.

This clone was seen a few times. V usage is TRBV28 and J usage is TRBJ1-1; a weak D match, TRBD1 (5 bases). CDR3 length: 14 amino acids. Germline values: CDR1 MDHEN, CDR2 SYDVKM. Between the trimmed V and J ends, which lost 7 bases and 5 bases, there was a span of 17 bases. This CDR3 reads CASTARQGRTEAFF. For the CDR3, the DNA is TGTGCCAGCACCGCGCGGCAGGGCAGGACTGAAGCTTTCTTT.

V gene TRBV18 combines with J gene TRBJ1-4; 7 positions match TRBD1. V shed 3 bases, J shed 0 bases, and the junction held 10 bases outside the gene matches. This CDR3 is built from 18 residues. Germline CDR1 reads KGHSH; CDR2 reads LQKENI. CDR3 residues: CASSPRQGRGPTNEKLFF. CDR3 nucleotides: TGTGCCAGCTCACCGCGACAGGGAAGGGGTCCAACTAATGAAAAACTGTTTTTT.

The chain uses TRBV6-5 and TRBJ1-1; D is uncertain. V was pared by 2 bases and J by 4 bases, with 14 bases between. This CDR3 has 15 amino acids. Germline V CDR1 and CDR2: MNHEY, SVGAGI. The CDR3 sequence: CASSYKVGRATEAFF. The CDR3 DNA reads as TGTGCCAGCAGTTACAAGGTGGGGAGGGCCACTGAAGCTTTCTTT.